The present T cell receptor (beta chain) was sequenced within a study of long-term antiretroviral therapy in people with HIV. Study details: Earliest sampling preceded the 2015 immediate-ART recommendation by about a decade.

CDR3 length: 16 residues. Trimming cost V 3 bases and J 4 bases; bases outside gene matches: 11. In germline, CDR1 is SGHKS, CDR2 YYEKEE (reference sequence). Participants who had HIV were, without exception, treated in the United States. Samples held 1-10 million cryopreserved PBMC before DNA extraction. Running of the v3.0 immunoSEQ assay took place at survey level. What sequencing targeted per sample was 40,000-50,000 T-cell genomes. Using immunoSEQ multiplex PCR, the repertoire was profiled, and TCRdb retains in-frame clones only, with some absent. Of approximately 12,000 clones listed, around 79% are singletons.

The receptor's source is a woman aged 40 to 49 with HIV. The source material was unsorted PBMCs, sampled 0.8 years before starting antiretroviral therapy. The rearrangement links TRBV5-5 to TRBJ2-5; 8 bases are shared with TRBD1. CDR3 amino acids: CASSYSPRGRGETQYF. CDR3 bases: TGTGCCAGCAGCTATTCCCCCAGGGGGCGCGGAGAGACCCAGTACTTC.